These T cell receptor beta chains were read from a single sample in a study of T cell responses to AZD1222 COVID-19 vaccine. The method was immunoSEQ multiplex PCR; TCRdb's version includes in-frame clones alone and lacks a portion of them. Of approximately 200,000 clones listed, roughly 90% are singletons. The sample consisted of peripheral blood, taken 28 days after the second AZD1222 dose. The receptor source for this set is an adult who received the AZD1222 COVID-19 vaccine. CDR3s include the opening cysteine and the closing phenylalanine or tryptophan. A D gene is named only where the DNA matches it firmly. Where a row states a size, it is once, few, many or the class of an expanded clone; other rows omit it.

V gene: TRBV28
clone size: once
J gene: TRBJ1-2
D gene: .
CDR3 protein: CASSSPFRGRINLNYGYTF
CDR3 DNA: TGTGCCAGCAGTTCACCTTTTCGGGGGCGGATAAATCTTAACTATGGCTACACCTTC

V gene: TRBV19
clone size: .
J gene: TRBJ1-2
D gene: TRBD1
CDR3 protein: CASTDPGQGGNYGYTF
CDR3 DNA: TGTGCCAGTACCGATCCCGGACAGGGGGGTAACTATGGCTACACCTTC

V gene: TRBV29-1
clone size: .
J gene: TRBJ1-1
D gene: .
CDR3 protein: CSVDKFTEAFF
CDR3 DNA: TGCAGCGTTGATAAGTTCACTGAAGCTTTCTTT

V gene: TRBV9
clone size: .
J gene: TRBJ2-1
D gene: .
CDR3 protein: CASSVRLGATYNEQFF
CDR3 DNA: TGTGCCAGCAGCGTACGACTAGGGGCTACCTACAATGAGCAGTTCTTC

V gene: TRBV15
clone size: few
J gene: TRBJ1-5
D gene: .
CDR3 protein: CATSSDDVPLETSNQPQHF
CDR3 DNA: TGTGCCACCAGCAGCGATGATGTCCCCCTAGAGACGAGCAATCAGCCCCAGCATTTT

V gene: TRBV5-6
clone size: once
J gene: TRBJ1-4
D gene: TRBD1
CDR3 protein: CASSPDRGLTNEKLFF
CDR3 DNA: TGTGCCAGCAGCCCGGACAGGGGGCTTACTAATGAAAAACTGTTTTTT

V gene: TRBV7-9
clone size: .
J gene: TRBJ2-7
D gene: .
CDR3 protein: CASSRRGAPYYEQYF
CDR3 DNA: TGTGCCAGCAGCCGGAGGGGGGCCCCATATTACGAGCAGTACTTC

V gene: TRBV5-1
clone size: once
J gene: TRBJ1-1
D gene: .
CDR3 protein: CASSLVRPSLNTEAFF
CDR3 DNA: TGCGCCAGCAGCTTGGTTCGGCCGAGCCTGAACACTGAAGCTTTCTTT

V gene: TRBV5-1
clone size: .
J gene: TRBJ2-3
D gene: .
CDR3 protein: CASSFKPRTTSTDTQYF
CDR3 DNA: TGCGCCAGCAGCTTTAAACCAAGGACTACTAGCACAGATACGCAGTATTTT

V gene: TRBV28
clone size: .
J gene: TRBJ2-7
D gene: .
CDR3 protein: CASSLGGYNSYEQYF
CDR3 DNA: TGTGCCAGCAGTTTAGGGGGATACAACTCCTACGAGCAGTACTTC

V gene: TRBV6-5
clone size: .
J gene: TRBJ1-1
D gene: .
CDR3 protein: CASMNRVGAEAFF
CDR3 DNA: TGTGCCAGCATGAACAGGGTAGGGGCTGAAGCTTTCTTT

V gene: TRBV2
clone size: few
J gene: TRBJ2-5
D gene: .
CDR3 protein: CASRILQETQYF
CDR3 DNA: TGTGCCAGCAGGATTCTCCAAGAGACCCAGTACTTC

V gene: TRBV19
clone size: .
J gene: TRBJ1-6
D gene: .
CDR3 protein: CASSWTDGSNSPLHF
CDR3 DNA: TGTGCCAGTAGTTGGACAGACGGAAGTAATTCACCCCTCCACTTT

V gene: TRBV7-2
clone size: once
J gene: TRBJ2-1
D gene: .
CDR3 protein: CASSTRGNSYNEQFF
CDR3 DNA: TGTGCCAGCAGTACTAGGGGGAACTCCTACAATGAGCAGTTCTTC

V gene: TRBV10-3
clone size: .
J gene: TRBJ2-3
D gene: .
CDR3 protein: CAISDGGQGFPDTQYF
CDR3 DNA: TGTGCCATCAGTGACGGGGGCCAGGGTTTCCCAGATACGCAGTATTTT

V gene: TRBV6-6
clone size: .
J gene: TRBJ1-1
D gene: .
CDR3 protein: CASIPWGEYTEAFF
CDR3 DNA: TGTGCCAGCATCCCCTGGGGAGAGTACACTGAAGCTTTCTTT

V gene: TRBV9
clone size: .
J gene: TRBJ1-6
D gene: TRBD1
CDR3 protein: CASSVGPGGKGSPLHF
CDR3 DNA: TGTGCCAGCAGCGTAGGCCCAGGGGGCAAGGGTTCACCCCTCCACTTT

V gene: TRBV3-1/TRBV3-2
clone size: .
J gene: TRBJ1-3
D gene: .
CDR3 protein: CASSQVMGPPPDTIYF
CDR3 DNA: TGTGCCAGCAGCCAAGTGATGGGCCCTCCGCCGGACACCATATATTTT

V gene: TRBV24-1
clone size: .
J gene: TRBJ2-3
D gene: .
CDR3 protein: CATSGFTDTQYF
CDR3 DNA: TGTGCCACCAGTGGCTTCACAGATACGCAGTATTTT

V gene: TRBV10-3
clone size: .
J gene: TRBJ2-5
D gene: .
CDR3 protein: CAISLQGGQETQYF
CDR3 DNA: TGTGCCATCAGCCTACAGGGGGGGCAAGAGACCCAGTACTTC

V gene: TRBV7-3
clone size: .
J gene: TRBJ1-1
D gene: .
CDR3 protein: CASSLKGGMEAFF
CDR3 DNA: TGTGCCAGCAGCTTAAAGGGAGGAATGGAAGCTTTCTTT

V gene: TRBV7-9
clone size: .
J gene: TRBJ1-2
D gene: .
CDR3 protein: CASSQTNYGYTF
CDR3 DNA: TGTGCCAGCAGCCAGACTAACTATGGCTACACCTTC

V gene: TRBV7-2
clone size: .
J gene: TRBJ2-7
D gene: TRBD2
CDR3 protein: CASSPREGAYEQYF
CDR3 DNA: TGTGCCAGCAGCCCGCGGGAGGGAGCCTACGAGCAGTACTTC

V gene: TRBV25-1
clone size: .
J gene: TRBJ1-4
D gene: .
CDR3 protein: CASSELLGATNEKLFF
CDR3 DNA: TGTGCCAGCAGTGAATTACTCGGCGCAACTAATGAAAAACTGTTTTTT

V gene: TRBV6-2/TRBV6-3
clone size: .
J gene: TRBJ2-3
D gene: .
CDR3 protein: CASSYEDRPTDTQYF
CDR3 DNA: TGTGCCAGCAGTTATGAGGACAGACCCACAGATACGCAGTATTTT

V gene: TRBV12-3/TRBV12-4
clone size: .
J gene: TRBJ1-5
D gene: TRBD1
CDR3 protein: CASSHRGAQPQHF
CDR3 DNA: TGTGCCAGCAGTCACAGGGGGGCTCAGCCCCAGCATTTT

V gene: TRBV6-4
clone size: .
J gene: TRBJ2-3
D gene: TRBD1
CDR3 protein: CASRGQEPLSTDTQYF
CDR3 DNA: TGTGCCAGCAGGGGACAGGAACCCTTAAGCACAGATACGCAGTATTTT

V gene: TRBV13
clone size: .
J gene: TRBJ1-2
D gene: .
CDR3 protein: CASSLGQDGYTF
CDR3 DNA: TGTGCCAGCAGCTTAGGTCAGGATGGCTACACCTTC

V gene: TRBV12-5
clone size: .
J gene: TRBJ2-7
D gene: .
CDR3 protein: CGPVGGEQYF
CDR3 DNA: TGTGGCCCTGTAGGAGGGGAGCAGTACTTC

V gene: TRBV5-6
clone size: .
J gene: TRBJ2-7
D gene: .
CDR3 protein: CASSLMGQGTNYEQYF
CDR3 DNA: TGTGCCAGCAGCTTGATGGGGCAGGGGACTAACTACGAGCAGTACTTC

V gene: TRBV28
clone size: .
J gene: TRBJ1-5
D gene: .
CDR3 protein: CASTLTGSYQPQHF
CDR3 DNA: TGTGCCAGCACCCTGACAGGTTCTTATCAGCCCCAGCATTTT

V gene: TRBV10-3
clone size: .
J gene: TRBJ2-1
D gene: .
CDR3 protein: CAIGQQTGNEQFF
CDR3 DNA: TGTGCCATCGGCCAACAGACCGGGAATGAGCAGTTCTTC

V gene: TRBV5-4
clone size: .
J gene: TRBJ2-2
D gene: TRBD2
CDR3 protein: CASSLPTSDRRGELFF
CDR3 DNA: TGTGCCAGCAGCCTGCCGACTAGCGACAGACGCGGGGAGCTGTTTTTT

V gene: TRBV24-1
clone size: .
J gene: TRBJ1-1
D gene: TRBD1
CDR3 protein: CATSDSRTGDTEAFF
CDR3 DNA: TGTGCCACCAGTGATTCACGTACAGGGGACACTGAAGCTTTCTTT

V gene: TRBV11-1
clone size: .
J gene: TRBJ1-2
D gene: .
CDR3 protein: CASSRAFGPFGGYTF
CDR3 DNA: TGTGCCAGCAGCCGAGCCTTTGGACCCTTCGGGGGCTACACCTTC

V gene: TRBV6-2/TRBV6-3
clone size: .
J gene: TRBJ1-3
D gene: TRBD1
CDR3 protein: CASSYLGTAYSGNTIYF
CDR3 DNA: TGTGCCAGCAGTTACTTGGGGACAGCCTACTCTGGAAACACCATATATTTT

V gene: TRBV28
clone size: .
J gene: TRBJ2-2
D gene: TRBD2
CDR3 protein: CASSFAGGGTGELFF
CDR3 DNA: TGTGCCAGCAGTTTTGCGGGAGGGGGTACCGGGGAGCTGTTTTTT

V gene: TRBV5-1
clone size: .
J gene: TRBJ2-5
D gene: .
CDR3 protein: CASSFEQETQYF
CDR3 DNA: TGCGCCAGCAGCTTTGAGCAAGAGACCCAGTACTTC

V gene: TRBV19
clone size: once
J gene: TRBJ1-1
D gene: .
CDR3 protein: CASSMPRPGDTEAFF
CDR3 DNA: TGTGCCAGTAGTATGCCCAGGCCGGGGGACACTGAAGCTTTCTTT

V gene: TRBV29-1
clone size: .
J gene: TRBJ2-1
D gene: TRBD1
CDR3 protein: CSARQGAFNEQFF
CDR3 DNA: TGCAGCGCTAGACAGGGGGCCTTCAATGAGCAGTTCTTC